A selection of T cell receptor beta chains follows, all from one sample in a study of T-cell reconstitution after alpha-beta-depleted transplantation in children. TCRdb processed the PCR reads anew with MiXCR; each CDR3 protein has one entry. The data hold 450,000 to 550,000 distinct CDR3 sequences, with 10% to 12% observed a single time. Material: PBMCs, mostly from graft donor cells, obtained 180 days after TCRalphabeta/CD19-depleted stem cell transplant. These receptors were collected from a female patient between 2 and 15 years old who had a stem cell transplant for aplastic anemia, so the T cells may come from the graft donor. The CDR3 runs from the conserved cysteine through the conserved F or W. Each record gives: J gene, clone size, D gene, V gene, CDR3 DNA, CDR3 protein. The D gene is left open where the match is weak. Not every row has a clone size; where given, it reads once, few, many or a size class.

TRBJ2-5 many TRBD2 TRBV20-1 TGCAGTGCGCCCCCACTAGCGCAAGAGACCCAGTACTTC CSAPPLAQETQYF
TRBJ2-1 few TRBD2 TRBV7-8 TGTGCCAGCAGCTTAGAAGCACCGGGACTAGCGGTTTCCTACAATGAGCAGTTCTTC CASSLEAPGLAVSYNEQFF
TRBJ1-4 NA NA TRBV29-1 TGCAGCGTTGGGACAGTAGGGGAAGGGGAAAAACTGTTTTTT CSVGTVGEGEKLFF
TRBJ2-7 few TRBD1 TRBV24-1 TGTGCCACCAGTGGGGACAGGGAATACGAGCAGTACTTC CATSGDREYEQYF
TRBJ2-1 NA NA TRBV15 TGTGCCACCAGCAGAGATGTAGACCTACCATTCTACAATGAGCAGTTCTTC CATSRDVDLPFYNEQFF
TRBJ2-2 many NA TRBV5-6 TGTGCCAGCAGTCCAAGCCCAGAGAACACCGGGGAGCTGTTTTTT CASSPSPENTGELFF
TRBJ2-7 many TRBD1 TRBV5-6 TGTGCCAGCAGCTCCCAACCGGGACAGGGACTCTACGAGCAGTACTTC CASSSQPGQGLYEQYF
TRBJ2-7 few TRBD2 TRBV29-1 TGCAGCGTTGAATCTCCGGGACTACGACCTCGCGAGCAGTACTTC CSVESPGLRPREQYF
TRBJ2-1 NA TRBD2 TRBV7-8 TGTGCCAGCAGCTCGGGGACTAGCGGGAGTAGCTACAATGAGCAGTTCTTC CASSSGTSGSSYNEQFF
TRBJ1-1 NA TRBD1 TRBV5-1 TGCGCCAGCAGCTTGCTGTCCGGGACAGGGAACACTGAAGCTTTCTTT CASSLLSGTGNTEAFF
TRBJ1-5 once NA TRBV9 TGTGCCAGCAGCGCCGACCGGGACATTGATCAGCCCCAGCATTTT CASSADRDIDQPQHF
TRBJ2-2 few NA TRBV20-1 TGCAGTGTCGGGGGTTATGGGCAGGGTAGCACCGGGGAGCTGTTTTTT CSVGGYGQGSTGELFF
TRBJ2-1 NA TRBD2 TRBV25-1 TGTGCCAGCAGTGAGCGGGTGGAGCGGGAGTTCTACAATGAGCAGTTCTTC CASSERVEREFYNEQFF
TRBJ2-5 few TRBD2 TRBV6-1 TGTGCCAGCAGTGAACATTGGCAGGGGGGACTAGCGGGTGTTAGGAGAGAGACCCAGTACTTC CASSEHWQGGLAGVRRETQYF
TRBJ2-3 few NA TRBV6-6 TGTGCCAGCACACTCACCGATACGCAGTATTTT CASTLTDTQYF
TRBJ2-7 many NA TRBV7-6 TGTGCCAGCAGCTTGAGCGGGTCCCCCTACGAGCAGTACTTC CASSLSGSPYEQYF
TRBJ1-4 many TRBD1 TRBV2 TGTGCCAGCCGCCGACAGGGGCCCACTAATGAAAAACTGTTTTTT CASRRQGPTNEKLFF
TRBJ1-3 NA NA TRBV6-1 TGTGCCAGCAGGGCGGGACTGACCTCTGGAAACACCATATATTTT CASRAGLTSGNTIYF
TRBJ2-2 few TRBD1 TRBV28 TGTGCCAGCAGTTTAGTCGACAGGGTTGGGGCCGGGGAGCTGTTTTTT CASSLVDRVGAGELFF
TRBJ2-1 NA NA TRBV28 TGTGCCAGCAGTTTTGAGTTCTACAATGAGCAGTTCTTC CASSFEFYNEQFF
TRBJ2-5 few NA TRBV7-7 TGTGCCAGCAGCTTCGCGCTAGGGGAGACCCAGTACTTC CASSFALGETQYF
TRBJ1-1 NA TRBD1 TRBV7-3 TGTGCCAGCAGCTTAGCAGCAGGGGGGGTGACTGAAGCTTTCTTT CASSLAAGGVTEAFF
TRBJ1-2 few NA TRBV20-1 TGCAGTGTTAGGACCCACGGGGGGAATGGCTACACCTTC CSVRTHGGNGYTF
TRBJ2-1 NA TRBD2 TRBV6-2/TRBV6-3 TGTGCCAGCAGTTACAGTTTGCTAGCGGGACTAAGATATCGTCGCTCCTACTATGAGCAGTTCTTC CASSYSLLAGLRYRRSYYEQFF
TRBJ2-3 many TRBD1 TRBV6-1 TGTGCCAGCAGGACAGGGGGCTACACAGATACGCAGTATTTT CASRTGGYTDTQYF
TRBJ2-6 few NA TRBV10-3 TGTGCCATCAGGGATTATTGGACGGACTCCTCTGGGGCCAACGTCCTGACTTTC CAIRDYWTDSSGANVLTF
TRBJ1-6 NA NA TRBV7-2 TGTGCCAGCAGCCGGGGACAACTGGTTAATTCACCCCTCCACTTT CASSRGQLVNSPLHF
TRBJ2-7 few NA TRBV7-8 TGTGCCAGCAGCCCAAGGAGTTCCACCTACGAGCAGTACTTC CASSPRSSTYEQYF
TRBJ2-5 many NA TRBV6-2/TRBV6-3 TGTGCCAGCAGTTACCTCCAGATCCTTGAGGAGACCCAGTACTTC CASSYLQILEETQYF
TRBJ1-1 few NA TRBV12-3/TRBV12-4 TGTGCCAGCAGTTTAGGTTCCCGATCCGCTGAAGCTTTCTTT CASSLGSRSAEAFF
TRBJ1-3 NA NA TRBV7-9 TGTGCCAGCAGCTCCAGGGAATATGGAAACACCATATATTTT CASSSREYGNTIYF
TRBJ2-7 NA TRBD2 TRBV7-8 TGTGCCAGCAGCTCTTACCCGGGACTAGCGGGAGTTAAGCAGTACTTC CASSSYPGLAGVKQYF
TRBJ2-7 NA NA TRBV4-2 TGTGCCAGCAGCCAAGATGATCTTCCCGGAGGGTGGGTTTACGAGCAGTACTTC CASSQDDLPGGWVYEQYF
TRBJ1-2 few NA TRBV6-6 TGTGCCAGCAGTTACTCGGGGAGCTACACCTTC CASSYSGSYTF
TRBJ1-5 many NA TRBV29-1 TGCAGCGTTGGCGGCAGGGCAAATCAGCCCCAGCATTTT CSVGGRANQPQHF
TRBJ2-5 NA TRBD2 TRBV5-1 TGCGCCAGCAGCCTCGGGCTAGCGGGAGGGCCGAAGACCCAGTACTTC CASSLGLAGGPKTQYF
TRBJ2-7 NA NA TRBV4-3 TGCGCCAGCAGCCAAGATAGGAAGGGCTCCTACGAGCAGTACTTC CASSQDRKGSYEQYF
TRBJ1-5 NA TRBD1 TRBV6-5 TGTGCCAGCAGTTACTCGAGGGACAGGGGAAGGAGCAATCAGCCCCAGCATTTT CASSYSRDRGRSNQPQHF
TRBJ2-3 few NA TRBV20-1 TGCAGTGCTAGCCTAGGGAGGAGAGATACGCAGTATTTT CSASLGRRDTQYF
TRBJ1-4 few NA TRBV9 TGTGCCAGCAGCGTAGCGGGCGGCCCTAATGAAAAACTGTTTTTT CASSVAGGPNEKLFF
TRBJ2-2 many NA TRBV27 TGTGCCAGCAGTTTACTGGGGACCGGGGAGCTGTTTTTT CASSLLGTGELFF
TRBJ2-3 few TRBD2 TRBV28 TGTGCCAGCAGTTCCCTCCTAGCGGGAGGGAGACGCACAGATACGCAGTATTTT CASSSLLAGGRRTDTQYF
TRBJ2-1 NA TRBD2 TRBV15 TGTGCCACCAGCAGAAAGCGGGAAGGTGGCAATGAGCAGTTCTTC CATSRKREGGNEQFF
TRBJ2-5 NA TRBD2 TRBV7-2 TGTGCCAGCAGCTTCGGACTAGGCGAGACCCAGTACTTC CASSFGLGETQYF
TRBJ2-3 NA NA TRBV5-1 TGCGCCAGCAGCTATAGGAGACTCTACACAGATACGCAGTATTTT CASSYRRLYTDTQYF
TRBJ2-3 few TRBD2 TRBV4-3 TGCGCCAGCAGCCAAGCTTCGGGACTAGCGAACCCAGATACGCAGTATTTT CASSQASGLANPDTQYF
TRBJ1-2 few NA TRBV4-3 TGCGCCAGCAGCCAAGAAACGGGCCTAGCTAACTATGGCTACACCTTC CASSQETGLANYGYTF
TRBJ2-3 many TRBD2 TRBV5-1 TGCGCCAGCAGCTTCGGACTAGCGACAGATACGCAGTATTTT CASSFGLATDTQYF
TRBJ1-5 NA TRBD1 TRBV3-1 TGTGCCCGCAGCCGGCAGGGGGGGAATCAGCCCCAGCATTTT CARSRQGGNQPQHF
TRBJ1-1 few NA TRBV30 TGTGCCTGGAACAGCTTGGACAGAATGAACACTGAAGCTTTCTTT CAWNSLDRMNTEAFF
TRBJ2-3 few TRBD2 TRBV20-1 TGCAGTGCTAGTCTAGCTAGCGGGAGCGGAGATACGCAGTATTTT CSASLASGSGDTQYF
TRBJ2-1 many NA TRBV29-1 TGCAGCGCCACCCCCCCAGGGAGCTCCTACAATGAGCAGTTCTTC CSATPPGSSYNEQFF
TRBJ2-5 few NA TRBV5-6 TGTGCCAGCAGCTTGGAACAGAAGGAGACCCAGTACTTC CASSLEQKETQYF
TRBJ2-2 many NA TRBV11-3 TGTGCCAGCAGCTTAGAGTCGGCGGGAATAGGCACCGGGGAGCTGTTTTTT CASSLESAGIGTGELFF
TRBJ2-3 few NA TRBV28 TGTGCCAGCAGTCCAATCCCCGCAGGGCAAAGCACAGATACGCAGTATTTT CASSPIPAGQSTDTQYF